A selection of T cell receptor beta chains follows, all from one sample in a study of T cell changes during pregnancy in multiple sclerosis. The method was immunoSEQ multiplex PCR; TCRdb's version includes in-frame clones alone and lacks a portion of them. Here the sample spans 35,000 to 50,000 clones, roughly nine tenths being singletons. The starting material was CD4+ T cells from peripheral blood mononuclear cells, obtained after pregnancy. The receptors were gathered from a female donor with multiple sclerosis, enrolled in a pregnancy study. Each CDR3 is given with its conserved first and last residue. The order of the fields is clone size, V gene, J gene, D gene, CDR3 DNA, CDR3 protein. A D gene is named only where the DNA matches it firmly. Clone size is given for some rows only: seen once, a few or many times, or a class if the clone is expanded.

size: .; V: TRBV18; J: TRBJ1-3; D: .; DNA: TGTGCCAGCTCACCCGGTCTGGGGGCCTTCTCTGGAAACACCATATATTTT; CDR3: CASSPGLGAFSGNTIYF
size: .; V: TRBV19; J: TRBJ2-5; D: .; DNA: TGTGCCAGTAGTACGATTCCGGGGGTGAGGGAGACCCAGTACTTC; CDR3: CASSTIPGVRETQYF
size: .; V: TRBV30; J: TRBJ1-3; D: TRBD1; DNA: TGTGCCTGGAGTCGACAGGGAATAGGAAACACCATATATTTT; CDR3: CAWSRQGIGNTIYF
size: .; V: TRBV18; J: TRBJ1-2; D: .; DNA: TGTGCCAGCTCACCGTTAGTTTACGGGCCAGGGAACTATGGCTACACCTTC; CDR3: CASSPLVYGPGNYGYTF
size: .; V: TRBV6-1; J: TRBJ1-4; D: TRBD1; DNA: TGTGCCAGCAGTGCTTGGGACAGAGCTAATGAAAAACTGTTTTTT; CDR3: CASSAWDRANEKLFF
size: .; V: TRBV28; J: TRBJ1-1; D: .; DNA: TGTGCCTCGGCTGGGGGGGCAGGGGTGGGCACTGAAGCTTTCTTT; CDR3: CASAGGAGVGTEAFF
size: once; V: TRBV30; J: TRBJ1-3; D: .; DNA: TGTGCCTGGAGTCAGGGCTTCTCTGGAAACACCATATATTTT; CDR3: CAWSQGFSGNTIYF
size: .; V: TRBV5-4; J: TRBJ2-7; D: .; DNA: TGTGCCAGCAGCCCGGATTCCGGGAGAATTAACATCCGGTCCTATCACGAGCAGTACTTC; CDR3: CASSPDSGRINIRSYHEQYF
size: .; V: TRBV2; J: TRBJ1-2; D: .; DNA: TGTGCCAGCAGCGAGGACATTCGCTATGGCTACACCTTC; CDR3: CASSEDIRYGYTF
size: medium-sized; V: TRBV30; J: TRBJ1-3; D: .; DNA: TGTGCCTGGAGTGTAAACGGGAGAAACACCATATATTTT; CDR3: CAWSVNGRNTIYF
size: .; V: TRBV15; J: TRBJ2-1; D: TRBD2; DNA: TGTGCCACCAGCCCGGGACTAGCGGAGGTTACCGATGAGCAGTTCTTC; CDR3: CATSPGLAEVTDEQFF
size: .; V: TRBV19; J: TRBJ1-5; D: .; DNA: TGTGCCAGTAGTATAGCAGGTAGCAATCAGCCCCAGCATTTT; CDR3: CASSIAGSNQPQHF
size: .; V: TRBV5-6; J: TRBJ2-1; D: TRBD2; DNA: TGTGCCAGCAGCTTGGCTCGGGAGGGTCACAATGAGCAGTTCTTC; CDR3: CASSLAREGHNEQFF
size: .; V: TRBV10-1; J: TRBJ1-1; D: TRBD1; DNA: TGCGCCAGCAGCTCCGGACAGGGGCACACTGAAGCTTTCTTT; CDR3: CASSSGQGHTEAFF
size: .; V: TRBV30; J: TRBJ1-5; D: .; DNA: TGTGCCTGGAGTATAGGGGGCAATCAGCCCCAGCATTTT; CDR3: CAWSIGGNQPQHF
size: .; V: TRBV7-2; J: TRBJ2-3; D: TRBD2; DNA: TGTGCCAGCAGCAGCGACGGGACTAGCATAACAGATACGCAGTATTTT; CDR3: CASSSDGTSITDTQYF
size: .; V: TRBV19; J: TRBJ1-2; D: .; DNA: TGTGCCAGTAGTATCGGGTCTGGCTACACCTTC; CDR3: CASSIGSGYTF
size: .; V: TRBV30; J: TRBJ2-2; D: .; DNA: TGTGCCTGGAGTGTATTTTCGCTAAACACCGGGGAGCTGTTTTTT; CDR3: CAWSVFSLNTGELFF
size: .; V: TRBV4-1; J: TRBJ1-2; D: .; DNA: TGCGCCAGCAGCCCCCCAGAGGCCAGACGCAGGGGCTATGGCTACACCTTC; CDR3: CASSPPEARRRGYGYTF
size: few; V: TRBV7-9; J: TRBJ1-2; D: TRBD1; DNA: TGTGCCAGCACCCAGGGGGCAAGCCCAGGGTTAAACTATGGCTACACCTTC; CDR3: CASTQGASPGLNYGYTF
size: few; V: TRBV2; J: TRBJ1-6; D: .; DNA: TGTGCCAGCAGTGATGAGGCCGGTGTCGGGTCACCCCTCCACTTT; CDR3: CASSDEAGVGSPLHF
size: .; V: TRBV4-1; J: TRBJ1-4; D: .; DNA: TGCGCCAGCAGCCAAGGGGGTCAAGGGAGGGCGCGGAAACTGTTTTTT; CDR3: CASSQGGQGRARKLFF
size: .; V: TRBV9; J: TRBJ2-3; D: .; DNA: TGTGCCAGCAGCTCCCGGGGGATCCCTCGAGAGGATACGCAGTATTTT; CDR3: CASSSRGIPREDTQYF
size: once; V: TRBV5-1; J: TRBJ2-5; D: .; DNA: TGCGCCAGCTGGGGGGATAGCCAAGAGACCCAGTACTTC; CDR3: CASWGDSQETQYF
size: .; V: TRBV7-9; J: TRBJ1-6; D: .; DNA: TGTGCCAGCAGCGCAGGGTATTCACCCCTCCACTTT; CDR3: CASSAGYSPLHF
size: .; V: TRBV30; J: TRBJ1-2; D: .; DNA: TGTGCCTGGAAGGTCCCGGGGAACTATGGCTACACCTTC; CDR3: CAWKVPGNYGYTF
size: .; V: TRBV30; J: TRBJ2-7; D: .; DNA: TGTGCCTGGAGTCGCCAGGGCCTCGGGGAGCAGTACTTC; CDR3: CAWSRQGLGEQYF
size: .; V: TRBV6-6; J: TRBJ2-2; D: .; DNA: TGTGCCAGCAGGTCAGCCGGGGGGCCCGCCGGGGAGCTGTTTTTT; CDR3: CASRSAGGPAGELFF
size: .; V: TRBV6-5; J: TRBJ1-5; D: .; DNA: TGTGCCGGGGTTGGGGGGGCAGAGCAGCCCCAGCATTTT; CDR3: CAGVGGAEQPQHF